A selection of T cell receptor beta chains follows, all from one sample in a study of T cells after yellow fever vaccination. MiXCR, applied by TCRdb to the 5' RACE reads, yields one record per CDR3 protein. This sample has 250,000 to 400,000 distinct CDR3 sequences, with approximately 4.3% found just once. The sequencing used PBMCs, collected 15 days after the yellow fever booster vaccination. The receptors derive from a man aged 18 to 35 who received the YFV17D yellow fever vaccine. Both conserved end residues are part of each CDR3. D genes are given only for firm matches. Some rows mark clone size as missing; the rest say once, few, many or name a class of expanded clone.

v_call	clone_size	j_call	cdr3_length	d_call	cdr3_aa	cdr3_nt
TRBV6-4	many	TRBJ2-4	16	TRBD2	CASTTTSGGWEDIQYF	TGTGCCAGCACCACTACTAGCGGGGGATGGGAGGACATTCAGTACTTC
TRBV5-5	few	TRBJ1-2	13	NA	CASSLISLGGYTF	TGTGCCAGCAGCTTGATCTCCTTGGGGGGCTACACCTTC
TRBV2	NA	TRBJ2-2	14	TRBD2	CASSGGLAGGELFF	TGTGCCAGCAGTGGGGGACTAGCGGGCGGGGAGCTGTTTTTT
TRBV7-8	many	TRBJ2-1	13	NA	CASSLAYGESEFF	TGTGCCAGCAGCTTAGCGTATGGGGAGTCCGAGTTCTTC
TRBV5-1	NA	TRBJ1-2	17	NA	CASSLATSAGISYGYTF	TGCGCCAGCAGCTTGGCAACCTCGGCAGGGATTAGCTATGGCTACACCTTC
TRBV5-1	NA	TRBJ2-1	15	NA	CASSFLPSGDNEQFF	TGCGCCAGCAGCTTTTTACCCTCGGGGGACAATGAGCAGTTCTTC
TRBV7-9	many	TRBJ1-1	15	TRBD1	CASSLLGRGRTEAFF	TGTGCCAGCAGCTTACTCGGCAGGGGGAGAACTGAAGCTTTCTTT
TRBV7-9	NA	TRBJ2-3	16	TRBD2	CASSPGVSGRTDTQYF	TGTGCCAGCAGCCCCGGGGTTAGCGGGCGCACAGATACGCAGTATTTT
TRBV2	NA	TRBJ1-2	14	TRBD1	CASTPLGTGEGYTF	TGTGCCAGCACCCCATTAGGGACAGGGGAAGGCTACACCTTC
TRBV12-3/TRBV12-4	NA	TRBJ2-5	14	NA	CASSPPPREETQYF	TGTGCCAGCAGCCCACCCCCCCGTGAGGAGACCCAGTACTTC
TRBV20-1	many	TRBJ1-2	11	NA	CSAGINYGYTF	TGCAGTGCTGGGATTAACTATGGCTACACCTTC
TRBV9	few	TRBJ2-3	16	TRBD2	CASSGGASGITDTQYF	TGTGCCAGCAGCGGAGGGGCTAGCGGGATCACAGATACGCAGTATTTT
TRBV7-6	NA	TRBJ2-1	14	NA	CASSLEPGYNEQFF	TGTGCCAGCAGCTTAGAACCAGGCTACAATGAGCAGTTCTTC
TRBV20-1	NA	TRBJ2-5	20	TRBD2	CSAREGVPLVAGGRRETQYF	TGCAGTGCTAGAGAGGGCGTTCCGTTGGTAGCGGGGGGGCGACGGGAGACCCAGTACTTC
TRBV12-5	NA	TRBJ2-2	17	NA	CASGSDSSASYSGELFF	TGTGCTAGTGGTTCGGATTCCTCGGCCTCCTACTCCGGGGAGCTGTTTTTT
TRBV5-1	many	TRBJ2-5	15	TRBD2	CASSFGAGYGETQYF	TGCGCCAGCAGCTTCGGAGCGGGGTATGGGGAGACCCAGTACTTC
TRBV5-1	many	TRBJ1-1	14	NA	CASSLAGGRTEAFF	TGCGCCAGCAGCTTGGCGGGGGGGCGGACTGAAGCTTTCTTT
TRBV24-1	few	TRBJ2-4	16	NA	CATSDKPRTGKNIQYF	TGTGCCACCAGTGACAAACCCAGGACGGGAAAAAACATTCAGTACTTC
TRBV6-5	few	TRBJ1-6	18	NA	CASSRNSGISSYNSPLHF	TGTGCCAGCAGTCGGAATTCAGGAATAAGCTCCTATAATTCACCCCTCCACTTT
TRBV7-9	many	TRBJ1-2	14	NA	CASSLSGQPRGYTF	TGTGCCAGCAGCTTGTCAGGACAGCCGCGTGGCTACACCTTC
TRBV6-5	NA	TRBJ2-3	14	NA	CASSRQVHTDTKYF	TGTGCCAGCAGCAGACAGGTTCACACAGATACGAAGTATTTT
TRBV12-3/TRBV12-4	many	TRBJ2-7	15	TRBD2	CASSLRGGGSYEQYF	TGTGCCAGCAGTTTACGCGGGGGAGGCTCCTACGAGCAGTACTTC
TRBV5-4	few	TRBJ2-2	15	NA	CASSLSTGNTGELFF	TGTGCCAGCAGCTTGTCAACAGGGAACACCGGGGAGCTGTTTTTT
TRBV5-6	NA	TRBJ1-2	16	TRBD1	CASSRDRGYSNYGYTF	TGTGCCAGCAGCCGGGACAGGGGCTACTCTAACTATGGCTACACCTTC
TRBV5-1	many	TRBJ1-2	14	NA	CASSPSVGSGGYTF	TGCGCCAGCAGCCCCTCGGTGGGATCTGGAGGCTACACCTTC
TRBV7-2	NA	TRBJ2-5	17	TRBD2	CASSLGVGAGGKETQYF	TGTGCCAGCAGCTTAGGGGTTGGTGCGGGGGGGAAAGAGACCCAGTACTTC
TRBV20-1	many	TRBJ2-2	13	NA	CSAVQPNTGELFF	TGCAGTGCTGTCCAGCCGAACACCGGGGAGCTGTTTTTT
TRBV12-3/TRBV12-4	NA	TRBJ1-5	15	TRBD1	CASSLRTGLNQPQHF	TGTGCCAGCAGCCTCAGGACAGGCCTCAATCAGCCCCAGCATTTT
TRBV7-6	many	TRBJ1-2	13	NA	CASSTRAGNGYTF	TGTGCCAGCAGCACCCGTGCGGGGAATGGCTACACCTTC
TRBV11-2	NA	TRBJ1-3	16	NA	CASSHISWSSGNTIYF	TGTGCCAGCAGCCACATATCATGGTCCTCTGGAAACACCATATATTTT
TRBV7-8	few	TRBJ2-5	18	TRBD2	CASSFKNEIAGGKETQYF	TGTGCCAGCAGCTTCAAGAACGAGATAGCGGGGGGGAAAGAGACCCAGTACTTC
TRBV7-6	few	TRBJ2-3	16	TRBD2	CASRKLAGGPTDTQYF	TGTGCCAGCAGAAAACTAGCGGGGGGTCCCACAGATACGCAGTATTTT
TRBV4-1	many	TRBJ2-7	13	TRBD2	CASSQDPGGEQYF	TGCGCCAGCAGCCAAGATCCGGGAGGAGAGCAGTACTTC
TRBV10-3	many	TRBJ2-2	11	NA	CATQGPGELFF	TGTGCCACACAGGGCCCCGGGGAGCTGTTTTTT
TRBV12-3/TRBV12-4	many	TRBJ1-1	13	NA	CASSFRENTEAFF	TGCGCCAGCAGCTTCAGGGAAAACACTGAAGCTTTCTTT
TRBV7-2	many	TRBJ2-2	17	TRBD1	CASSLYTGTANTGELFF	TGTGCCAGCAGCTTGTACACCGGGACAGCGAACACCGGGGAGCTGTTTTTT
TRBV12-3/TRBV12-4	NA	TRBJ2-1	14	TRBD1	CASTWDRAFNEQFF	TGTGCCAGCACCTGGGACAGGGCCTTCAATGAGCAGTTCTTC
TRBV5-1	many	TRBJ2-6	14	NA	CASSVSSGANVLTF	TGCGCCAGCAGCGTCAGCTCTGGGGCCAACGTCCTGACTTTC
TRBV28	many	TRBJ2-5	14	TRBD1	CASSSQGPQETQYF	TGTGCCAGCAGTTCACAGGGGCCCCAAGAGACCCAGTACTTC
TRBV21-1	many	TRBJ1-2	11	NA	CASEQGYGYTF	TGTGCCAGCGAACAAGGGTATGGCTACACCTTC
TRBV12-3/TRBV12-4	NA	TRBJ1-1	11	NA	CASSPGQEAFF	TGTGCCAGCAGCCCGGGACAAGAAGCTTTCTTT
TRBV6-4	many	TRBJ1-5	14	NA	CASSAPQGDQPQHF	TGTGCCAGCAGTGCACCGCAGGGTGATCAGCCCCAGCATTTT
TRBV6-5	NA	TRBJ2-7	12	NA	CASSYSRGEQYF	TGTGCCAGCAGTTACTCGCGTGGCGAGCAGTACTTC
TRBV7-9	NA	TRBJ1-3	15	TRBD1	CASSRDRGFGNTIYF	TGTGCCAGCAGCCGGGACAGGGGGTTTGGAAACACCATATATTTT
TRBV7-3	many	TRBJ2-1	14	NA	CASSHGGPRNEQFF	TGTGCCAGCAGCCACGGTGGGCCCCGGAATGAGCAGTTCTTC
TRBV7-9	many	TRBJ2-1	15	NA	CASSRRGFSYNEQFF	TGTGCCAGCAGCCGTCGGGGTTTCTCCTACAATGAGCAGTTCTTC
TRBV20-1	many	TRBJ1-5	12	NA	CSVTGAGQPQHF	TGCAGTGTCACAGGCGCGGGCCAGCCCCAGCATTTT
TRBV20-1	many	TRBJ2-5	14	TRBD1	CSASRGQGAETQYF	TGCAGTGCTAGCCGAGGACAGGGGGCGGAGACCCAGTACTTC
TRBV20-1	NA	TRBJ1-1	15	NA	CSARGGRVMNTEAFF	TGCAGTGCTAGAGGGGGCAGGGTTATGAACACTGAAGCTTTCTTT
TRBV7-2	many	TRBJ1-5	15	NA	CASSPQFGSNQPQHF	TGTGCCAGCAGCCCCCAGTTTGGAAGCAATCAGCCCCAGCATTTT
TRBV20-1	many	TRBJ2-5	12	NA	CSASQNQETQYF	TGCAGTGCGAGCCAGAACCAAGAGACCCAGTACTTC
TRBV30	many	TRBJ2-1	13	NA	CAWSVQDAGEQFF	TGTGCCTGGAGTGTACAGGACGCGGGTGAGCAGTTCTTC
TRBV6-5	many	TRBJ1-1	13	NA	CASSFQVVTEAFF	TGTGCCAGCAGTTTTCAGGTAGTCACTGAAGCTTTCTTT
TRBV10-3	many	TRBJ1-1	13	NA	CAISGKLDTEAFF	TGTGCCATCAGTGGGAAGCTTGACACTGAAGCTTTCTTT
TRBV4-2	few	TRBJ1-1	14	NA	CASSQVGGGQKAFF	TGTGCCAGCAGCCAAGTTGGAGGTGGGCAAAAAGCTTTCTTT
TRBV2	few	TRBJ1-2	13	NA	CASRARGSYGYTF	TGTGCCAGCAGGGCCAGGGGTAGCTATGGCTACACCTTC
TRBV12-3/TRBV12-4	many	TRBJ1-5	14	TRBD1	CASRQGRGNQPQHF	TGTGCCAGCAGACAGGGGAGAGGGAATCAGCCCCAGCATTTT
TRBV6-1	many	TRBJ1-1	14	NA	CASSERTPTRAAFF	TGTGCCAGCAGTGAACGGACCCCCACCAGGGCCGCTTTCTTT
TRBV12-3/TRBV12-4	many	TRBJ2-5	17	TRBD1	CASSFPDLTGFRETQYF	TGTGCCAGCAGTTTTCCCGACTTGACAGGGTTTAGGGAGACCCAGTACTTC